This T cell receptor beta chain originates from a study of blood T cell repertoires in COVID-19. Study in general: Spain, Italy and the United States supplied samples that represented acute and convalescent COVID-19. The analysed material was cDNA or gDNA that came from T cells, B-cell-depleted T cells, or PBMCs.

In the original workflow: Cell counts per sample came from amplifying reference gene primers. Sequenced by immunoSEQ multiplex PCR; TCRdb stores in-frame clones only, minus some. V, J and clone size reflect that table, while D and trimming were determined from the DNA. The sample carries under 200,000 clones, approximately 87% recorded once. The V end lost 6 bases, the J end lost 4 bases, and 10 bases lay between the germline ends. The CDR3 is made up of 13 amino acids. Germline CDR1 is WNHNN and CDR2 is SYGVQD (reference sequence). This chain links TRBV10-1 with TRBJ1-5; D ambiguous. The sequencing input was peripheral blood. This TCR came from a woman in her 70s with acute or convalescent COVID-19. In nucleotides, the CDR3 is TGCGCCAGCAGCGACGGACTAAATCAGCCCCAGCATTTT. Its protein is CASSDGLNQPQHF.